Below are 4 T cell receptor beta chains sequenced from a single sample in a study of blood T cell repertoires in COVID-19. Here immunoSEQ multiplex PCR was the method, and the copy in TCRdb shows in-frame clones only, minus some. The sample lists about 270,000 clones; 85% to 90% were seen once. The sequencing input was PBMCs or T cells enriched from blood (not recorded which). The receptors here all came from a woman younger than 45 with acute COVID-19.

This clone was detected only once. This rearrangement joins TRBV6-5 to TRBJ1-6; 8 nucleotides line up with TRBD1. CDR1 is MNHEY, CDR2 SVGAGI, per germline. This CDR3 spans 14 amino acids. The junction had 8 bases not matched to a gene; V was cut back by 6 bases and J by 10 bases. As DNA, the CDR3 is TGTGCCAGCAGAAAGGGACAGGTGTGGTCACCCCTCCACTTT. Its translation: CASRKGQVWSPLHF.

The chain carries TRBV19 and TRBJ2-5, with D unclear. The CDR3 spans 14 residues. Trimming pared 3 bases from V and 2 bases from J, leaving 10 bases between. From germline, CDR1 is LNHDA and CDR2 SQIVND (reference sequence). CDR3 loop: CASSIANRQETQYF. CDR3 nucleotide sequence: TGTGCCAGTAGTATTGCGAACCGTCAAGAGACCCAGTACTTC. Full variable domain (rest looked up from reference TRBV19 and TRBJ2-5): DGGITQSPKYLFRKEGQNVTLSCEQNLNHDAMYWYRQDPGQGLRLIYYSQIVNDFQKGDIAEGYSVSREKKESFPLTVTSAQKNPTAFYLCASSIANRQETQYFGPGTRLLVL.

This sequence joins TRBV9 and TRBJ2-2; 9 positions match TRBD2. Germline V gives CDR1 SGDLS, CDR2 YYNGEE. The CDR3 has 16 residues. The V segment lost 6 bases and the J segment 7 bases; nucleotides outside the gene matches: 13. CDR3 sequence reads: CASTSEVAGDFGELFF. As DNA, the CDR3 is TGTGCCAGCACCTCGGAGGTAGCGGGAGATTTCGGGGAGCTGTTTTTT.

DNA of the CDR3: TGTGCCAGCAGCTTGGACGGGGATACCTCCTACAATGAGCAGTTCTTC. It encodes CASSLDGDTSYNEQFF. The rearrangement uses TRBV5-4 and TRBJ2-1, with a possible D match to TRBD2 (5 bases). Germline loops: CDR1 SGHNT, CDR2 YYREEE (reference sequence). The CDR3 is 16 residues long. Trimming took off 0 bases at V and 0 bases at J, with 10 bases between the two ends.